This passage covers 11 T cell receptor beta chains from one sample sequenced in a study of blood T cell repertoires in COVID-19. TCRdb's table, derived via immunoSEQ multiplex PCR, lists solely in-frame clones and lacks some. The sample lists nearly 80,000 clones; roughly 80% were seen once. The specimen sequenced was peripheral blood. The receptors derive from a woman between 70 and 85 years old with acute or convalescent COVID-19.

This rearrangement joins TRBV12-3 or TRBV12-4 to TRBJ2-1, with no clear D. Between the trimmed V and J ends, which lost 3 bases and 6 bases, there was a span of 9 bases. This CDR3 has 13 amino acids. CDR3 sequence: CASSFGRVNEQFF. CDR3 DNA sequence: TGTGCCAGCAGTTTCGGCCGGGTCAATGAGCAGTTCTTC.

This chain connects TRBV29-1 to TRBJ2-1, with TRBD1 matching 7 bases. The CDR3 spans 13 residues. With 4 bases clipped from V and 8 bases from J, the junction kept 8 bases outside the gene matches. From germline, CDR1 is SQVTM and CDR2 ANQGSEA. Here the CDR3 DNA reads TGCAGCGTTGGACAGGGTGTGATCGATGAGCAGTTCTTC. It is translated as CSVGQGVIDEQFF.

V and J are TRBV24-1 and TRBJ2-2; 8 nucleotides agree with TRBD2. Trimming took 5 bases from V and 0 from J; bases not matched to a gene: 10. Germline CDR1 and CDR2: KGHDR and SFDVKD. The CDR3 runs to 18 residues. The CDR3 loop reads CATSAPKGGRTNTGELFF. The CDR3 region has the DNA TGTGCCACCAGTGCCCCCAAGGGCGGGAGGACGAACACCGGGGAGCTGTTTTTT.

This chain uses TRBV19 with TRBJ2-6; the match to TRBD1 covers 9 bases. CDR3 length equals 15 residues. Losses at the gene ends were 8 bases for V and 3 bases for J; bases not matched to a gene: 5. In germline, CDR1 is LNHDA, CDR2 SQIVND (reference sequence). CDR3 nucleotides: TGTGCCAGTGGTGGGACAGGGAGTGGGGCCAACGTCCTGACTTTC. Its translation: CASGGTGSGANVLTF.

The V and J genes are TRBV5-6 and TRBJ1-4, with D possibly TRBD1 on 5 matching bases. Trimming removed 4 bases at V and 0 bases at J, with 7 bases between. This CDR3 has 14 residues. Germline V gene sequence: CDR1 SGHDT, CDR2 YYEEEE. The CDR3, as DNA: TGTGCCAGCAGCCAGGGCGCAACTAATGAAAAACTGTTTTTT. Its protein is CASSQGATNEKLFF.

The chain has TRBV28 and TRBJ1-5; D not resolved. The CDR3 length is 12 residues. Deletions cut 7 bases from V and 2 bases from J, with 6 bases between. Looked up from germline, CDR1 is MDHEN and CDR2 is SYDVKM. CDR3 amino acids: CASTSGNQPQHF. The CDR3 DNA reads TGTGCCAGCACCTCGGGCAATCAGCCCCAGCATTTT.

This clone was counted ten times or more. This sequence joins TRBV6-5 and TRBJ1-2; no clear D. Per the germline V gene, CDR1 is MNHEY and CDR2 is SVGAGI. The V and J ends lost 5 bases and 0 bases respectively, with 7 bases between them. This CDR3 has 13 residues. The CDR3 here is CASSRTTNYGYTF. Here the CDR3 DNA reads TGTGCCAGCAGTAGAACAACTAACTATGGCTACACCTTC.

This chain connects TRBV3-1 (or the pseudogene TRBV3-2) to TRBJ1-1, with a possible D match to TRBD1 (5 bases). CDR1 and CDR2 (germline): LGHDT, YNNKEL (reference sequence). The CDR3 is 13 amino acids. V shed 0 bases and J shed 10 bases, with 12 bases lying between them. The CDR3 loop is CASSQDSQGRAFF. The CDR3 DNA follows: TGTGCCAGCAGCCAAGATTCCCAGGGTAGAGCTTTCTTT.

This chain joins TRBV3-1 (or the pseudogene TRBV3-2) and TRBJ1-2; no clear D. The CDR3 has 14 amino acids. Germline V lookup: CDR1 LGHDT, CDR2 YNNKEL (reference sequence). V lost 0 bases and J lost 4, with 9 bases in between. CDR3 nucleotides: TGTGCCAGCAGCCAAGATGAAGGACTCTATGGCTACACCTTC. It yields the protein CASSQDEGLYGYTF.

This chain uses TRBV12-3 or TRBV12-4 with TRBJ1-2; D may be TRBD1 (6 bases). Trimming removed 3 bases from V and 3 bases from J, with 8 bases in between. The CDR3 loop spans 13 amino acids. In nucleotides, the CDR3 is TGTGCCAGCAGTTTGACAGGATACTATGGCTACACCTTC. Protein product: CASSLTGYYGYTF.

This chain joins TRBV19 and TRBJ1-3; 10 bases line up with TRBD1. The CDR3 totals 15 residues. With V trimmed by 10 bases and J by 10 bases, 16 bases remained unmatched. CDR1 LNHDA and CDR2 SQIVND come from the germline V gene (reference sequence). The CDR3 region is CATQTSGTGAFTIYF. CDR3 in DNA: TGTGCCACGCAGACTAGCGGGACAGGGGCTTTTACCATATATTTT.